The next 9 T cell receptor beta chains were all read from a single sample in a study of T cell repertoires in cytomegalovirus infection. TCRdb re-analysed the reads in MiXCR, keeping a single row per CDR3 protein. The sample holds fewer than 950,000 distinct CDR3 sequences; around a third are singletons and the top ten take 9.5% to 15%. The antigens these receptors bind are not known. Sequenced material: cultured CD8+ T cells from PBMCs, taken from culture after CMV antigen stimulation. Receptors originate from a human donor in good health (CMV status not recorded). Some clones in this sample may be carry-over from other donors' samples.

The rearrangement links TRBV7-9 to TRBJ2-2; no clear D. V lost 1 base, J lost 3 bases, and 3 bases lay in between. This CDR3 has 13 amino acids. CDR1 SEHNR and CDR2 FQNEAQ come from the germline V gene (reference sequence). The CDR3, as DNA: TGTGCCAGCAGCTTAGTATACACCGGGGAGCTGTTTTTT. It yields the protein CASSLVYTGELFF. Variable domain in full (rest from reference TRBV7-9 and TRBJ2-2): DTGVSQNPRHKITKRGQNVTFRCDPISEHNRLYWYRQTLGQGPEFLTYFQNEAQLEKSRLLSDRFSAERPKGSFSTLEIQRTEQGDSAMYLCASSLVYTGELFFGEGSRLTVL.

This clonotype has a handful of counts. The chain has TRBV7-6 and TRBJ2-1; 9 bases line up with TRBD1. The CDR3 totals 14 residues. With V trimmed by 5 bases and J by 8 bases, 7 bases remained unmatched. Germline V lookup: CDR1 SGHVS, CDR2 FNYEAQ. CDR3 loop: CASSRGTGFHEQFF. DNA of the CDR3: TGTGCCAGCAGCCGGGGGACAGGGTTCCATGAGCAGTTCTTC. Full variable domain (remainder filled in from reference TRBV7-6 and TRBJ2-1): GAGVSQSPRYKVTKRGQDVALRCDPISGHVSLYWYRQALGQGPEFLTYFNYEAQQDKSGLPNDRFSAERPEGSISTLTIQRTEQRDSAMYRCASSRGTGFHEQFFGPGTRLTVL.

The chain uses TRBV29-1 and TRBJ1-1; no firm D call. The V and J ends lost 3 bases and 0 bases respectively, with 5 bases between them. Germline V gene sequence: CDR1 SQVTM, CDR2 ANQGSEA. The CDR3 runs to 12 residues. This chain's CDR3 is CSVENLNTEAFF. The CDR3 DNA reads TGCAGCGTTGAGAACTTGAACACTGAAGCTTTCTTT.

The V gene is TRBV4-1, the J gene TRBJ2-3, with TRBD2 as a possible D gene (6 bases). Between the trimmed V and J ends, which lost 0 bases and 2 bases, there was a span of 9 bases. CDR3 length: 15 residues. In germline, CDR1 is MGHRA, CDR2 YSYEKL. This chain's CDR3 is CASSQDGTSTDTQYF. The CDR3, as DNA: TGCGCCAGCAGCCAAGATGGGACTTCCACAGATACGCAGTATTTT.

This clonotype was seen only a few times. The rearrangement links TRBV5-5 to TRBJ1-1; TRBD1 matches at 7 bases. V shed 2 bases and J 6 bases; nucleotides not matched to a gene: 7. Per the germline V gene, CDR1 is SGHKS and CDR2 is YYEKEE (reference sequence). There are 14 residues in the CDR3. The CDR3 bases are TGTGCCAGCAGCTTAGGATGGAGGGGGCCTGAAGCTTTCTTT. Translation: CASSLGWRGPEAFF.

The chain carries TRBV15 and TRBJ2-7, with 11 bases aligning to TRBD1. Germline lookup yields CDR1 LNHNV and CDR2 YYDKDF (reference sequence). The CDR3 runs 16 residues. V shed 0 bases, J shed 3 bases, and the junction held 4 bases outside the gene matches. The CDR3 protein is CATSRDGQGAIYEQYV. CDR3 DNA: TGTGCCACCAGCAGAGATGGACAGGGGGCGATCTACGAGCAGTACGTC.

The rearrangement links TRBV27 to TRBJ2-5; no definite D call. Germline CDR1 is MNHEY and CDR2 is SMNVEV (reference sequence). Trimming took off 10 bases at V and 4 bases at J, with 7 bases between the two ends. CDR3 length: 10 amino acids. The CDR3 DNA sequence: TGTGCCAACAACCTAGAGACCCAGTACTTC. Amino acids: CANNLETQYF.

The V and J genes are TRBV6-5 and TRBJ2-1; 11 bases align to TRBD2. CDR3 length: 18 residues. V lost 2 bases, J lost 2 bases, and 8 bases stayed unmatched. Germline V lookup: CDR1 MNHEY, CDR2 SVGAGI. The CDR3 bases are TGTGCCAGCAGTTACAGCCCTAGCGGGGGGTATGCCTACAATGAGCAGTTCTTC. Encoded protein: CASSYSPSGGYAYNEQFF.

There are a few counts of this clonotype. This rearrangement joins TRBV6-1 to TRBJ1-6; a possible D gene is TRBD1 (6 bases). The length of the CDR3 is 13 residues. V shed 7 bases and J shed 4 bases, with 8 bases lying between them. Per the germline V gene, CDR1 is MNHNS and CDR2 is SASEGT. The CDR3 loop reads CASNGQYNSPLHF. The CDR3 DNA reads TGTGCCAGCAACGGACAGTATAATTCACCCCTCCACTTT.